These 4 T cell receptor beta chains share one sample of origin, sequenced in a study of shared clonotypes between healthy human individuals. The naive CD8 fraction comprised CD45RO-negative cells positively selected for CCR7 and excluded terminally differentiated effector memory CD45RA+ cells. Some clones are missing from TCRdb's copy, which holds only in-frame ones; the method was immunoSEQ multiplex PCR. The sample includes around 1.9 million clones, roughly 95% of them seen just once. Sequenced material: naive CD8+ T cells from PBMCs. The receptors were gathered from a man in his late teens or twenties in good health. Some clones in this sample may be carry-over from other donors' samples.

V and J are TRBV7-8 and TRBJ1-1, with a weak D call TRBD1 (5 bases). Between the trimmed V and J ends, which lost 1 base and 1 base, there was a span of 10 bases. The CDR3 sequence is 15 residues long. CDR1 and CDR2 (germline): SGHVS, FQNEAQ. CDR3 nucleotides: TGTGCCAGCAGCTTAGGGGGCGCTTCGAACACTGAAGCTTTCTTT. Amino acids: CASSLGGASNTEAFF. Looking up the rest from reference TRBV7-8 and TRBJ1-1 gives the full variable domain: GAGVSQSPRYKVAKRGQDVALRCDPISGHVSLFWYQQALGQGPEFLTYFQNEAQLDKSGLPSDRFFAERPEGSVSTLKIQRTQQEDSAVYLCASSLGGASNTEAFFGQGTRLTVV.

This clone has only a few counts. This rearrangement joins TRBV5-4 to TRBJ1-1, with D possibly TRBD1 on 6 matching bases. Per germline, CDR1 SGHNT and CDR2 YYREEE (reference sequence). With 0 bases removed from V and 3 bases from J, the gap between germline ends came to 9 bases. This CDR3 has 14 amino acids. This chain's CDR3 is CASSLAGAHTEAFF. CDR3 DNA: TGTGCCAGCAGCTTGGCAGGGGCGCACACTGAAGCTTTCTTT.

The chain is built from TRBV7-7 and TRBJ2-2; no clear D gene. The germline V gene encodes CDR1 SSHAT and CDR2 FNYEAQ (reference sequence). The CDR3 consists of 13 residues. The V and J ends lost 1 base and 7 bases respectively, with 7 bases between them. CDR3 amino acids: CASSLDLGGELFF. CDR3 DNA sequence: TGTGCCAGCAGCTTAGACCTCGGCGGGGAGCTGTTTTTT.

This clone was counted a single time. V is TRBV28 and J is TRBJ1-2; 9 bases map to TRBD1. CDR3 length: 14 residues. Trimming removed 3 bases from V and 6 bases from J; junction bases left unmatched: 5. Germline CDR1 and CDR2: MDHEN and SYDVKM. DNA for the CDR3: TGTGCCAGCAGTTTTGACGGGACAGGGCATGGCTACACCTTC. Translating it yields CASSFDGTGHGYTF.